The 20 T cell receptor beta chains in this list originate from one sample, sequenced in a study of hypomethylating agent response in myelodysplastic syndrome. Sequencing used immunoSEQ multiplex PCR; TCRdb keeps in-frame clones, though not all of them. The table includes 6,000 to 8,000 clones, approximately 80% detected once. Source: bone marrow, taken before or after starting hypomethylating agent treatment for myelodysplastic syndrome (not recorded which). The receptors here all came from a human donor with myelodysplastic syndrome.

The J gene is TRBJ1-6, the V gene TRBV5-1; D gene unclear. V dropped 1 base and J dropped 9 bases, with 11 bases sitting between them. The length of the CDR3 is 14 residues. The germline V gene encodes CDR1 SGHRS and CDR2 YFSETQ. The CDR3 loop is CASSLTTLSSPLHF. In DNA, the CDR3 is TGCGCCAGCAGCTTGACAACCCTGAGTTCACCCCTCCACTTT. Drawing the rest from reference TRBV5-1 and TRBJ1-6, the complete variable domain is KAGVTQTPRYLIKTRGQQVTLSCSPISGHRSVSWYQQTPGQGLQFLFEYFSETQRNKGNFPGRFSGRQFSNSRSEMNVSTLELGDSALYLCASSLTTLSSPLHFGNGTRLTVT.

J is TRBJ1-6 and V is TRBV21-1. TRBV21-1 is listed as a pseudogene. The CDR3 runs 17 residues. The CDR3 DNA is TGTGCCAGCAGCAAAGCTGCGAACAGGCGGGATAATTCACCCCTCCACTTT. It encodes CASSKAANRRDNSPLHF.

The J gene is TRBJ1-2, the V gene TRBV19; D not resolved. Trimming cost V 0 bases and J 2 bases, with 7 bases left between them. CDR1 and CDR2 (germline): LNHDA, SQIVND (reference sequence). The CDR3 sequence is 14 residues long. CDR3 residues: CASSIDPGNYGYTF. CDR3 bases: TGTGCCAGTAGTATAGATCCTGGAAACTATGGCTACACCTTC.

CDR3 amino acids: CASYPAGWGTEAFF. CDR3 sequence (DNA): TGTGCCAGCTACCCTGCGGGGTGGGGTACTGAAGCTTTCTTT. The chain is built from TRBV27 and TRBJ1-1; D not certain. The germline CDR1 and CDR2 sequences are MNHEY and SMNVEV (reference sequence). The V end lost 8 bases, the J end lost 5 bases, and 18 bases lay between the germline ends. This CDR3 region has 14 residues.

This clone was observed a handful of times. Here the CDR3 DNA reads TGCGCCAGCAGCCCCTGGGTCCTAGCGGAGGAAGCCTACGAGCAGTACTTC. Amino acid sequence: CASSPWVLAEEAYEQYF. The chain carries TRBV5-1 and TRBJ2-7, with TRBD2 matching 7 bases. V shed 4 bases and J 2 bases; nucleotides not matched to a gene: 15. This CDR3 has 17 amino acids. Germline values: CDR1 SGHRS, CDR2 YFSETQ.

The chain has TRBV7-2 and TRBJ2-7; TRBD1 agrees at 7 bases. CDR1 is SGHTA and CDR2 is FQGNSA in the germline V gene. Unmatched junction bases numbered 2, after V lost 1 base and J lost 5 bases. The CDR3 contains 13 residues. The CDR3 nucleotides read TGTGCCAGCAGCTTAGGGCAGGGGGACGAGCAGTACTTC. Translation gives CASSLGQGDEQYF.

This clone was counted once. The V call is TRBV27, the J call TRBJ2-1, with D unresolved. Germline-derived CDR1 and CDR2 are MNHEY and SMNVEV (reference sequence). V lost 8 bases and J 0 bases, leaving 11 bases between the germline ends. The CDR3 consists of 14 residues. For the CDR3, the DNA is TGTGCCAGCGGGATTTTACCCTCCTACAATGAGCAGTTCTTC. Translated: CASGILPSYNEQFF.

The chain links TRBV5-6 to TRBJ1-4, with TRBD1 matching over 8 bases. J was trimmed by 13 bases and V by 1 base; bases with no gene match: 15. CDR3 length: 16 residues. The germline V gene has CDR1 SGHDT and CDR2 YYEEEE. CDR3 DNA: TGTGCCAGCAGCTTGCAGTCGGGGGACAGGAGGTCTCGACTGTTTTTT. This codes for CASSLQSGDRRSRLFF.

The chain recombines TRBV10-3 with TRBJ2-5; the D call may be TRBD1 or TRBD2 (7 bases each). The germline gives CDR1 ENHRY, CDR2 SYGVKD. This CDR3 region has 14 residues. The V end was cut by 5 bases, the J end by 3 bases, with 13 bases between. The CDR3 is CAISSGTDKETQYF. CDR3 bases: TGTGCCATCAGTAGCGGGACAGACAAAGAGACCCAGTACTTC.

The V and J genes are TRBV5-1 and TRBJ1-1, with D unresolved. This CDR3 is built from 14 residues. In germline, CDR1 is SGHRS, CDR2 YFSETQ. Trimming left V 0 bases short and J 1 base short, with 7 bases between. CDR3 nucleotide sequence: TGCGCCAGCAGCTTGGCCGTGGGGAACACTGAAGCTTTCTTT. This gives the protein CASSLAVGNTEAFF.

V gene TRBV5-1 combines with J gene TRBJ1-6; TRBD1 might be the D (5 bases). Trimming left V 4 bases short and J 10 bases short, with 12 bases between. CDR1 and CDR2 (germline): SGHRS, YFSETQ. The CDR3 extends over 13 amino acids. CDR3 region: CASSITGESPLHF. Here the CDR3 DNA reads TGCGCCAGCAGCATCACGGGGGAATCACCCCTCCACTTT.

In this sample, this clone turned up a few times. This chain links TRBV28 with TRBJ1-2; D is perhaps TRBD1 (6 bases). V shed 6 bases and J shed 4 bases, with 12 bases lying between them. This CDR3 comprises 13 residues. The V gene's germline CDR1 is MDHEN and CDR2 SYDVKM. The CDR3 DNA reads as TGTGCCAGCAGATCGGACAGCTTCTATGGCTACACCTTC. Its protein product is CASRSDSFYGYTF.

CDR3 DNA: TGCGCCAGCAGTGAGTCTATCAGCACAGATACGCAGTATTTT. Translated, it gives CASSESISTDTQYF. The chain recombines TRBV10-1 with TRBJ2-3; D is uncertain. In germline, CDR1 is WNHNN, CDR2 SYGVQD (reference sequence). The CDR3 contains 14 residues. V dropped 0 bases and J dropped 0 bases, with 4 bases sitting between them.

This clone is judged medium-sized (0.01 to 0.1%). The chain has TRBV27 and TRBJ2-1; perhaps TRBD2 as D (5 bases). The CDR3 spans 15 residues. V gave up 6 bases and J gave up 6 bases, with 18 bases separating them. Germline V CDR1 and CDR2: MNHEY, SMNVEV (reference sequence). CDR3 DNA: TGTGCCAGCAGCCTAACCCGCGGGCTCCTCAATGAGCAGTTCTTC. Residues: CASSLTRGLLNEQFF.

The chain carries TRBV9 and TRBJ1-4; TRBD1 matches 8 bases. This CDR3 region has 16 residues. Germline assignment: CDR1 SGDLS and CDR2 YYNGEE. Germline trimming cut 5 bases from V and 4 bases from J; bases unmatched to any gene: 10. The CDR3 sequence is CASSSLPGQGNEKLFF. In nucleotides, the CDR3 is TGTGCCAGCAGTTCCCTCCCCGGACAGGGTAATGAAAAACTGTTTTTT.

This rearrangement joins TRBV6-5 to TRBJ1-1; D remains unclear. With 5 bases removed from V and 4 bases from J, the gap between germline ends came to 14 bases. Germline loops: CDR1 MNHEY, CDR2 SVGAGI. CDR3 length: 14 amino acids. The CDR3 loop is CASSLAWTGTEAFF. The CDR3 DNA follows: TGTGCCAGCAGTCTCGCCTGGACGGGCACTGAAGCTTTCTTT.

The chain joins TRBV7-2 to TRBJ2-3, with no clear D. CDR3 length: 14 amino acids. CDR1 and CDR2 from the germline V gene are SGHTA and FQGNSA. V lost 0 bases and J 0 bases, leaving 4 bases between the germline ends. Here the CDR3 reads CASSLARSTDTQYF. The CDR3 region has the DNA TGTGCCAGCAGCTTAGCGAGGAGCACAGATACGCAGTATTTT.

The table lists this clone with a count of one. This CDR3 is CASSYLGSGDEQFF. CDR3 sequence (DNA): TGTGCCAGCAGTTACTTGGGCTCAGGGGATGAGCAGTTCTTC. The chain carries TRBV6-5 and TRBJ2-1, with D perhaps TRBD1 (6 bases). Germline V gene sequence: CDR1 MNHEY, CDR2 SVGAGI. Trimming removed 1 base at V and 8 bases at J, with 12 bases between. The CDR3 is 14 amino acids.

The V gene is TRBV6-1, the J gene TRBJ2-2; no clear D gene. CDR3 length equals 14 residues. CDR1 and CDR2 (germline): MNHNS, SASEGT. The V gene lost 2 bases and the J gene lost 7 bases, with 11 bases spanning the gap. The CDR3 DNA reads as TGTGCCAGCAGTGAAACCCCGGGTAGCGGGGAGCTGTTTTTT. Amino acids: CASSETPGSGELFF.

J is TRBJ2-2 and V is TRBV2; unclear D gene. CDR1 and CDR2 from the germline V gene are SNHLY and FYNNEI. V dropped 6 bases and J dropped 3 bases, with 5 bases sitting between them. This CDR3 comprises 12 residues. CDR3 loop: CASSQDTGELFF. The DNA of the CDR3 is TGTGCCAGCAGCCAGGACACCGGGGAGCTGTTTTTT.